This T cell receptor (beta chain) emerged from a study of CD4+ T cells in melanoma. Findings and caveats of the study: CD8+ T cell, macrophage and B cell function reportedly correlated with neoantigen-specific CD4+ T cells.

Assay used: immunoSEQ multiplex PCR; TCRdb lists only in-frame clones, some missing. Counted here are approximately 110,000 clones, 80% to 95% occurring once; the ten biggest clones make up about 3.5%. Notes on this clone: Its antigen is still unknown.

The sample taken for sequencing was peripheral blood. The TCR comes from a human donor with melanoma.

The CDR3 DNA reads TGTGCCACCTGGGACAGCGCAACTAATGAAAAACTGTTTTTT. Translation: CATWDSATNEKLFF. The chain recombines TRBV10-3 with TRBJ1-4; 7 positions agree with TRBD1. Germline V gene lookup returns CDR1 ENHRY and CDR2 SYGVKD. The CDR3 sequence is 14 residues long. V shed 10 bases, J shed 0 bases, and the junction held 5 bases outside the gene matches.